The sequence of this T cell receptor (beta chain) was determined in a study of shared clonotypes between healthy human individuals. Points from the study as a whole: Sequencing depth was expected to influence donor clonotype sharing. A reduction in generation probabilities was seen for non-shared clonotypes relative to those shared by all four donors. Roughly 5% of naive CD4 clonotypes were shared across four donors.

Germline values: CDR1 SGHAT, CDR2 FQNNGV. V lost 3 bases, J lost 5 bases, and 10 bases lay in between. This CDR3 is built from 13 residues. Comment on this clone: What it binds is unknown.

Genomic DNA of every subset was divided equally among multiple immunoSEQ plates. Measured with immunoSEQ multiplex PCR; TCRdb has only the in-frame clones, and not every one. This sample has about 680,000 clones, with 55% to 85% found just once. Source material: memory CD4+ T cells sorted from blood. Subset meaning: CD45RA-negative fraction. The chain uses TRBV11-2 and TRBJ2-5; a possible D gene is TRBD2 (5 bases). This sequence originates from a woman in her twenties or thirties in good health. DNA for the CDR3: TGTGCCAGCAGCTTCGGAGGTGGGGAGACCCAGTACTTC. It specifies CASSFGGGETQYF.